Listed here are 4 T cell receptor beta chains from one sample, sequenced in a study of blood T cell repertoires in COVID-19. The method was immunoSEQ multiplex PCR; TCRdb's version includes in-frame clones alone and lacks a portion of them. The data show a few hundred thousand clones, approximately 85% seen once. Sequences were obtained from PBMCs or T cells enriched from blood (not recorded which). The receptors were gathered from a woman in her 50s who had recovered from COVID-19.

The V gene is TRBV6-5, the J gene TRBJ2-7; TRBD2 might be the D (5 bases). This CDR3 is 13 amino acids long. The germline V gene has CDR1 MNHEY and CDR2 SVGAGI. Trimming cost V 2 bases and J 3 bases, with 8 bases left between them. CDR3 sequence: CASSYLASYEQYF. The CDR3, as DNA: TGTGCCAGCAGTTACCTAGCCAGCTACGAGCAGTACTTC.

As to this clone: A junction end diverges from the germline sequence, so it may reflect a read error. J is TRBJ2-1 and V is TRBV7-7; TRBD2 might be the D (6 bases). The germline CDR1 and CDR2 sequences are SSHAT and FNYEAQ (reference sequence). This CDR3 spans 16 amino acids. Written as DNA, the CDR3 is TGTGCTAGCAGCTTCTGGGGCGGAGGGACCTACAATGAGCAGTTCTTC. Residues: CASSFWGGGTYNEQFF.

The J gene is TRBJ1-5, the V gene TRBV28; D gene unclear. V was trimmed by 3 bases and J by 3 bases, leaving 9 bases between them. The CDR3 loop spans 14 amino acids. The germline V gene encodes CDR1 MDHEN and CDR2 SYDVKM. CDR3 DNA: TGTGCCAGCAGTTTTCTAGGCGTCAATCAGCCCCAGCATTTT. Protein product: CASSFLGVNQPQHF.

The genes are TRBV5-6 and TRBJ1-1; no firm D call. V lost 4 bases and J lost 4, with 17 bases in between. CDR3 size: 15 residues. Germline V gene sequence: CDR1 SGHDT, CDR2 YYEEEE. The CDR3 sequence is CASSRDAVSSTEAFF. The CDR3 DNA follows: TGTGCCAGCAGCCGCGATGCGGTGTCTAGCACTGAAGCTTTCTTT. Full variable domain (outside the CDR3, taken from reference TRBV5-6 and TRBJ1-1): DAGVTQSPTHLIKTRGQQVTLRCSPKSGHDTVSWYQQALGQGPQFIFQYYEEEERQRGNFPDRFSGHQFPNYSSELNVNALLLGDSALYLCASSRDAVSSTEAFFGQGTRLTVV.